This entry concerns a single T cell receptor beta chain. Clones were sequenced by immunoSEQ multiplex PCR, and TCRdb holds only the in-frame ones, with some missing. This sample yields a few hundred thousand clones, of which 80% to 85% are seen a single time; around 15% belongs to the top ten. Separation from the roughly 700-subject first cohort characterized the 120-subject validation cohort, to which the donors belonged. This sample was taken from a study of cytomegalovirus exposure and HLA in healthy donors. Study information: A subsequent analysis stated that the approximately 120 validation repertoires were run on the same platform as the roughly 670 first-cohort repertoires.

CDR3 size: 14 residues. Germline CDR1 reads SGHDT; CDR2 reads YYEEEE. The V gene end was trimmed by 3 bases and the J gene end by 6 bases; junction bases not matched to a gene: 5. This TCR came from a woman in her 30s in good health and CMV-seropositive. The chain combines TRBV5-6 with TRBJ1-2; 10 bases agree with TRBD1. The material sequenced was PBMCs. CDR3 residues: CASSWDRGRHGYTF. DNA of the CDR3: TGTGCCAGCAGCTGGGACAGGGGACGACATGGCTACACCTTC.